This note documents a single T cell receptor beta chain sequence. Germline lookup yields CDR1 ENHRY and CDR2 SYGVKD. This CDR3 comprises 12 residues. Deletions cut 7 bases from V and 1 base from J, with 5 bases between. The sort gate was single viable CD3+CD4+CD8-CD45RO+ cells for memory CD4+ T cells. The data derive from a study of memory CD4+ T cells and cytomegalovirus serostatus. Whole-study context: Healthy Belgian adult donors included 9 or 10 CMV-positive and 20 to 30 CMV-negative people.

Clones were sequenced by immunoSEQ multiplex PCR, and TCRdb holds only the in-frame ones, with some missing. The table shows some 52,000 clones, with 78% occurring only once. Material for sequencing was memory CD4+ T cells from blood. The receptor's source is an adult in good health and CMV-seronegative. V is TRBV10-3 and J is TRBJ1-3, with D hard to call. CDR3 in amino acids: CAIKASGNTIYF. The CDR3 nucleotides read TGTGCCATCAAGGCTTCTGGAAACACCATATATTTT.